The present TCR beta chain was sequenced within a study of technical replicates of blood from a few donors. Profiling relied on immunoSEQ multiplex PCR, and the TCRdb table lists in-frame clones only, not all of them. The sample lists about 70,000 clones; around 96% were seen once. The length of the CDR3 is 10 residues. Germline V lookup: CDR1 SNHLY, CDR2 FYNNEI. V was shortened by 5 bases and J by 9 bases, with 5 bases between the two germline ends. The TCR sequence derives from a human donor in good health. The rearrangement joins TRBV2 to TRBJ2-1; D uncertain. The source material was T cells isolated from PBMCs. In DNA, the CDR3 is TGTGCCAGCAGTCAAATTGAGCAGTTCTTC. Translated: CASSQIEQFF.